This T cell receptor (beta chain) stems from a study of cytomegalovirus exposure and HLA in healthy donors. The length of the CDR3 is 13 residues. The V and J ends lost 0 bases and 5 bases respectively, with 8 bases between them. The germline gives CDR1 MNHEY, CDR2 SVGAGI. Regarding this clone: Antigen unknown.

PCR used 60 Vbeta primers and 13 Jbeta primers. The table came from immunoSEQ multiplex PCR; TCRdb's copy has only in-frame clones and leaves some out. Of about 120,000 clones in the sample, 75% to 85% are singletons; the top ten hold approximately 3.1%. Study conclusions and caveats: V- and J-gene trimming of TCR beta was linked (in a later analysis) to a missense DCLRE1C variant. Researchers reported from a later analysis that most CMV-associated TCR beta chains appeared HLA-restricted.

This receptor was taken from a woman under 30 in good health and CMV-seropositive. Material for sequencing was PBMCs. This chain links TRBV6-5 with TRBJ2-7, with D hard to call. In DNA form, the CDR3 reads TGTGCCAGCAGTTACTCCCCCCGGGACGAGCAGTACTTC. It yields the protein CASSYSPRDEQYF.